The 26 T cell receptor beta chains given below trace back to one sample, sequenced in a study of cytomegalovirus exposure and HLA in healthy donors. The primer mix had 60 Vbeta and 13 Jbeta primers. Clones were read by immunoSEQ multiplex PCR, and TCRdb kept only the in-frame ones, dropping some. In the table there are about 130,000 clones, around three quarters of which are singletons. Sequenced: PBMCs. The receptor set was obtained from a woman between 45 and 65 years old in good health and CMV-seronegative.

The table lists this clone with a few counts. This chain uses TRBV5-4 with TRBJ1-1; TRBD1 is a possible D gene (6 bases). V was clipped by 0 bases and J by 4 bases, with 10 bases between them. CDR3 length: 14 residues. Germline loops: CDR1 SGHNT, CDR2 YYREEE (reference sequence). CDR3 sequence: CASSLEQGVTEAFF. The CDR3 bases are TGTGCCAGCAGCTTGGAACAGGGCGTCACTGAAGCTTTCTTT.

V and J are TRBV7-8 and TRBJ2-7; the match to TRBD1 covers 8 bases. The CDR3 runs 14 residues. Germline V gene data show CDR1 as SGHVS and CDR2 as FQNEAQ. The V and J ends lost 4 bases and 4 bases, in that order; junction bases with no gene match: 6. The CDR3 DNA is TGTGCCAGCAGCTCAGCAGGGGGCGGGTACGAGCAGTACTTC. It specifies CASSSAGGGYEQYF.

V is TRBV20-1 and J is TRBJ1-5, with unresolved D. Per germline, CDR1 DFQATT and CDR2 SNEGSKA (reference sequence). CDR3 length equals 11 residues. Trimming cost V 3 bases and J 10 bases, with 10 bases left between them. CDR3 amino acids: CSASSRPPQHF. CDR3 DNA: TGCAGTGCTAGCTCGAGGCCCCCCCAGCATTTT.

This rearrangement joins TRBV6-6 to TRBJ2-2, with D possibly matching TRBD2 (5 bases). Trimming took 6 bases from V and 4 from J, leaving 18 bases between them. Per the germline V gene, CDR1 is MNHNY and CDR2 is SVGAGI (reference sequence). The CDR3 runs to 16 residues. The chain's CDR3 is CASSISRHGVTGELFF. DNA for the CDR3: TGTGCCAGCAGCATCTCCCGACACGGGGTCACCGGGGAGCTGTTTTTT.

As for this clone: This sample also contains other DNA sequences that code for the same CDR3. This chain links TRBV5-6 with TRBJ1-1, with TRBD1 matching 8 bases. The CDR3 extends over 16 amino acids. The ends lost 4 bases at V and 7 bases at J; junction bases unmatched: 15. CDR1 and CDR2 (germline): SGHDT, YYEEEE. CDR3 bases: TGTGCCAGCAGCCGGCTAATTCAAACAGGGGGTATTGAAGCTTTCTTT. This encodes CASSRLIQTGGIEAFF. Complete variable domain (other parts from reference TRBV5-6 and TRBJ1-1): DAGVTQSPTHLIKTRGQQVTLRCSPKSGHDTVSWYQQALGQGPQFIFQYYEEEERQRGNFPDRFSGHQFPNYSSELNVNALLLGDSALYLCASSRLIQTGGIEAFFGQGTRLTVV.

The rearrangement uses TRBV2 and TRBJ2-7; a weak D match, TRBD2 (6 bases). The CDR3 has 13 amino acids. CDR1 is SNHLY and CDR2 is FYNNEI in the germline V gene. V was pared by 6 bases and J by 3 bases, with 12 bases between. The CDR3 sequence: CASSAGTGYEQYF. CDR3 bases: TGTGCCAGCAGCGCCGGGACTGGCTACGAGCAGTACTTC.

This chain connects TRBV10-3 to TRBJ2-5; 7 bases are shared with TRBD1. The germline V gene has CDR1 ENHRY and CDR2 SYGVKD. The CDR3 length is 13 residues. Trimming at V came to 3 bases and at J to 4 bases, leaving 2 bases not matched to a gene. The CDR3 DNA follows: TGTGCCATCAGTGATACAGGGGTAGAGACCCAGTACTTC. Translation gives CAISDTGVETQYF.

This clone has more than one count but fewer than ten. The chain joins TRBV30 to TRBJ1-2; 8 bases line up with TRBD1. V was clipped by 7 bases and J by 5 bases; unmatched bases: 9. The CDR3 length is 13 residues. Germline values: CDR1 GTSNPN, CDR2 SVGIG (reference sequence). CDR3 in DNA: TGTGCCTACTCCCGGGACAGGCCATATGGCTACACCTTC. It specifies CAYSRDRPYGYTF.

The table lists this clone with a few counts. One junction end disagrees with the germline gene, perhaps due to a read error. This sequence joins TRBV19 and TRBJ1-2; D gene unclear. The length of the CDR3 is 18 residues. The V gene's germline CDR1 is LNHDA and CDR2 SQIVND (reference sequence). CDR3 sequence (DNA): TGTGCAAGTACGCCTAGGAACCCCTCCCTGGCAGCTGACTATGGCTACACCTTC. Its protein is CASTPRNPSLAADYGYTF.

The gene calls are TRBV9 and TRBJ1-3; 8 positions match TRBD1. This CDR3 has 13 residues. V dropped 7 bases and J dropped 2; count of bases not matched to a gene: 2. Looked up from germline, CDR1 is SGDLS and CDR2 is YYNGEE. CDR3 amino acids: CASDRGAGNTIYF. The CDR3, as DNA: TGTGCCAGCGACAGGGGAGCTGGAAACACCATATATTTT. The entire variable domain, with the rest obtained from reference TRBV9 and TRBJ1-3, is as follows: DSGVTQTPKHLITATGQRVTLRCSPRSGDLSVYWYQQSLDQGLQFLIQYYNGEERAKGNILERFSAQQFPDLHSELNLSSLELGDSALYFCASDRGAGNTIYFGEGSWLTVV.

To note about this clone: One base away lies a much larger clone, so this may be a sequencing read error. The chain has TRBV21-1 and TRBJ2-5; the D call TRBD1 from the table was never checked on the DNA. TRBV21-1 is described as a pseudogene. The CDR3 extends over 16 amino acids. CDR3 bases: TGTGCCAGCAGCAAAACGGCTGGGACAGGGAACTACGAGCAGCACTTC. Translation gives CASSKTAGTGNYEQHF.

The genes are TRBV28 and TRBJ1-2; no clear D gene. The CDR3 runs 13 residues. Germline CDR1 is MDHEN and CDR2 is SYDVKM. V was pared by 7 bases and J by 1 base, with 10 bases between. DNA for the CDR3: TGTGCCAGCAAGCGGCCGAGTAACTATGGCTACACCTTC. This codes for CASKRPSNYGYTF.

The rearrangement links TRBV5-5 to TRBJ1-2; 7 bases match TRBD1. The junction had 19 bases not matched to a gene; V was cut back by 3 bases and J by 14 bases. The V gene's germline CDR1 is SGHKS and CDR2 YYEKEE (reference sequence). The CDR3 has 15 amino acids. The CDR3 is CASSSWTGNAPKHTF. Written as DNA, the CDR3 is TGTGCCAGCAGCTCCTGGACAGGAAATGCACCTAAACATACCTTC.

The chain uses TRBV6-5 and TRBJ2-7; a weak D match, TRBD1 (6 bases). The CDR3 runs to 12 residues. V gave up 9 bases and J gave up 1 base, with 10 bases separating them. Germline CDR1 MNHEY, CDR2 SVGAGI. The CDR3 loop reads CASHQGSYEQYF. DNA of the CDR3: TGTGCCAGTCACCAGGGGTCCTACGAGCAGTACTTC.

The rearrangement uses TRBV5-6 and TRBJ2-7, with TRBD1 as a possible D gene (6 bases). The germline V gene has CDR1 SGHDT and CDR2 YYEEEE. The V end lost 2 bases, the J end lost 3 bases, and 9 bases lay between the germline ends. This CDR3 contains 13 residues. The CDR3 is CASSFQQGYEQYF. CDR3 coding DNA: TGTGCCAGCAGCTTTCAACAGGGCTACGAGCAGTACTTC.

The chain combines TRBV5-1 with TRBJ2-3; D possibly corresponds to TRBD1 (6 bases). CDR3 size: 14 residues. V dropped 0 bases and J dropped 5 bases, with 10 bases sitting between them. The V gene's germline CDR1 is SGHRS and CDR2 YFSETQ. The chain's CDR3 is CASSLAGDLDTQYF. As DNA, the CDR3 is TGCGCCAGCAGCTTGGCAGGGGACCTAGATACGCAGTATTTT. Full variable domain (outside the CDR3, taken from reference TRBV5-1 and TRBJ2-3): KAGVTQTPRYLIKTRGQQVTLSCSPISGHRSVSWYQQTPGQGLQFLFEYFSETQRNKGNFPGRFSGRQFSNSRSEMNVSTLELGDSALYLCASSLAGDLDTQYFGPGTRLTVL.

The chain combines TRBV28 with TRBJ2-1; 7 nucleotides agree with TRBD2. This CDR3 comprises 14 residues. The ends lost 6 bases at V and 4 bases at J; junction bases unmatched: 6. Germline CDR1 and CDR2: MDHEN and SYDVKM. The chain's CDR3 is CASRRGTTYNEQFF. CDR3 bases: TGTGCCAGCAGGAGAGGGACTACTTACAATGAGCAGTTCTTC.

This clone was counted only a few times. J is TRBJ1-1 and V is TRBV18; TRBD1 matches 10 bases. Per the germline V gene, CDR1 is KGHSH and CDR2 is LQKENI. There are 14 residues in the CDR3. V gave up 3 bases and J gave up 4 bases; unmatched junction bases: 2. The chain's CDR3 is CASSPGQGTTEAFF. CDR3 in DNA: TGTGCCAGCTCACCGGGACAGGGGACCACTGAAGCTTTCTTT.

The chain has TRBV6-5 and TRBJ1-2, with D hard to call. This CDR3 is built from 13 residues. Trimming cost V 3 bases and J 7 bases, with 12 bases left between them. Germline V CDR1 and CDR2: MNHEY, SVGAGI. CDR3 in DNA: TGTGCCAGCAGTTATGCCCAGAATGGTGGCTACACCTTC. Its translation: CASSYAQNGGYTF.

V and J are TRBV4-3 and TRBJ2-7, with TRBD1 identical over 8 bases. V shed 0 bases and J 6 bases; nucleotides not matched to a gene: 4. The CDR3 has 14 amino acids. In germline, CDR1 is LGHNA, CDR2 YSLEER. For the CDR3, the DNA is TGCGCCAGCAGCCAAGACGAGACAGGGGTCGAGCAGTACTTC. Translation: CASSQDETGVEQYF.

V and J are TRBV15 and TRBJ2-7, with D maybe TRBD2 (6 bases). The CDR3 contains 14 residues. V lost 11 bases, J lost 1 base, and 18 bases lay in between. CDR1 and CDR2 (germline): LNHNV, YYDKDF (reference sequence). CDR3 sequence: CAVGGPPSSYEQYF. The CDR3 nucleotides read TGTGCCGTCGGAGGGCCCCCCTCATCCTACGAGCAGTACTTC.

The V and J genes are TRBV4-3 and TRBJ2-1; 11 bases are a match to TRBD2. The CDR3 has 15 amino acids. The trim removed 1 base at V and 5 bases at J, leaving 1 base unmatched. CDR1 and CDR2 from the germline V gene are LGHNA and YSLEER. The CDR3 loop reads CASSQGLAGHNEQFF. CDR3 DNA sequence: TGCGCCAGCAGCCAAGGACTAGCGGGACACAATGAGCAGTTCTTC.

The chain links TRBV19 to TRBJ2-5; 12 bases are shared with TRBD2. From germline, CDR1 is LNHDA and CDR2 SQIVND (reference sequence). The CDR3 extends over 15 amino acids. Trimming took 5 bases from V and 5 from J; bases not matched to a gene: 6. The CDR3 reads CASSGLAGIRETQYF. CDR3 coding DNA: TGTGCCAGTAGTGGACTAGCGGGAATAAGGGAGACCCAGTACTTC. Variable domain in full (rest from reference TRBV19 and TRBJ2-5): DGGITQSPKYLFRKEGQNVTLSCEQNLNHDAMYWYRQDPGQGLRLIYYSQIVNDFQKGDIAEGYSVSREKKESFPLTVTSAQKNPTAFYLCASSGLAGIRETQYFGPGTRLLVL.

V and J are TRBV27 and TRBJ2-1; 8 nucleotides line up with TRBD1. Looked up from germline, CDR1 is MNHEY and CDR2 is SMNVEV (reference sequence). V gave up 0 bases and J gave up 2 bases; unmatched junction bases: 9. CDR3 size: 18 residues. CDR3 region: CASSLSGQGAKAYNEQFF. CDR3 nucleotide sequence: TGTGCCAGCAGTTTATCTGGGCAGGGGGCGAAAGCCTACAATGAGCAGTTCTTC.

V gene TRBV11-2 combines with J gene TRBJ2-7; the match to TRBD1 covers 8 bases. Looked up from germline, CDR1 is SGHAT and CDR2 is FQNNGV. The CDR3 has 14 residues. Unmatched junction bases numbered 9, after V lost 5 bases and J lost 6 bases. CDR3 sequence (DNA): TGTGCCAGCAGCCTCGACAGGGGCTATCGCGAGCAGTACTTC. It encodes CASSLDRGYREQYF.

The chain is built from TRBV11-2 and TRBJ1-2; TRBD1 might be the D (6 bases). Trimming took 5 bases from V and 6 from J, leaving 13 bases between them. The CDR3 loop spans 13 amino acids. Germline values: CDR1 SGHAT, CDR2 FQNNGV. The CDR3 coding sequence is TGTGCCAGCAGCCCCCCCAGACAGGATGGCTACACCTTC. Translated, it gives CASSPPRQDGYTF.